These 20 T cell receptor beta chains were sequenced from one sample in a study of blood T cell repertoires in COVID-19. Libraries were prepared by immunoSEQ multiplex PCR; TCRdb keeps only in-frame clonotypes and omits some of them. The sample carries about 260,000 clones, around 89% recorded once. Sequencing was performed on PBMCs or T cells enriched from blood (not recorded which). Receptors originate from a woman in her fifties or sixties who had recovered from COVID-19.

The chain joins TRBV7-9 to TRBJ2-2, with D uncertain. There are 12 residues in the CDR3. Germline V gene sequence: CDR1 SEHNR, CDR2 FQNEAQ (reference sequence). Deletions cut 6 bases from V and 6 bases from J, with 8 bases between. CDR3 residues: CASRSQAGELFF. DNA for the CDR3: TGTGCCAGCAGATCTCAGGCCGGGGAGCTGTTTTTT.

This chain uses TRBV2 with TRBJ1-2, with D tentatively TRBD1 (6 bases). CDR3 length: 11 amino acids. V lost 5 bases to trimming and J lost 7 bases, with 8 bases between them. Germline V CDR1 and CDR2: SNHLY, FYNNEI. The CDR3 nucleotides are TGTGCCAGCAGTTACAGGGCTGGCTACACCTTC. This codes for CASSYRAGYTF.

A single count supports this clone. This chain connects TRBV30 to TRBJ2-5, with 9 bases aligning to TRBD2. Germline V gene sequence: CDR1 GTSNPN, CDR2 SVGIG (reference sequence). The CDR3 length is 15 residues. Germline trimming cut 2 bases from V and 1 base from J; bases unmatched to any gene: 5. CDR3 amino acids: CAWSRGTSSQETQYF. CDR3 nucleotides: TGTGCCTGGAGTAGGGGGACTAGCAGCCAAGAGACCCAGTACTTC.

The chain carries TRBV18 and TRBJ1-1, with 7 bases matching TRBD1. CDR3 length equals 16 residues. With V trimmed by 2 bases and J by 1 base, 7 bases remained unmatched. Germline V gene data show CDR1 as KGHSH and CDR2 as LQKENI. CDR3 residues: CASSPAEGTANTEAFF. CDR3 DNA: TGTGCCAGCTCACCAGCGGAGGGGACAGCGAACACTGAAGCTTTCTTT.

The chain combines TRBV29-1 with TRBJ1-2; 9 bases are shared with TRBD1. The length of the CDR3 is 13 residues. CDR1 SQVTM and CDR2 ANQGSEA come from the germline V gene. V gave up 8 bases and J gave up 7 bases; unmatched junction bases: 11. Here the CDR3 DNA reads TGCAGCTCTACGGCACGACAGGGGGGTGGCTACACCTTC. This sequence encodes CSSTARQGGGYTF.

The chain is built from TRBV28 and TRBJ2-1; D is ambiguous. V was cut by 5 bases and J by 13 bases, with 15 bases left in between. The CDR3 has 12 residues. Germline values: CDR1 MDHEN, CDR2 SYDVKM. CDR3 protein: CASSPHLIYQFF. The CDR3 DNA reads as TGTGCCAGCAGTCCTCATCTTATCTACCAGTTCTTC.

This chain connects TRBV11-2 to TRBJ1-1; no clear D. The V gene lost 1 base and the J gene lost 3 bases, with 6 bases spanning the gap. CDR1 is SGHAT, CDR2 FQNNGV, per germline. CDR3 length: 13 amino acids. The CDR3 DNA follows: TGTGCCAGCAGCTTAGTGAGGGACACTGAAGCTTTCTTT. Translated, it gives CASSLVRDTEAFF.

The genes are TRBV18 and TRBJ1-3; TRBD1 agrees at 9 bases. The ends lost 5 bases at V and 1 base at J; junction bases unmatched: 9. Looked up from germline, CDR1 is KGHSH and CDR2 is LQKENI. The CDR3 sequence is 17 residues long. Written as DNA, the CDR3 is TGTGCCAGCTCAATAACAGGGGGCGCCGGTTCTGGAAACACCATATATTTT. Translating it yields CASSITGGAGSGNTIYF. Looking up the rest from reference TRBV18 and TRBJ1-3 gives the full variable domain: NAGVMQNPRHLVRRRGQEARLRCSPMKGHSHVYWYRQLPEEGLKFMVYLQKENIIDESGMPKERFSAEFPKEGPSILRIQQVVRGDSAAYFCASSITGGAGSGNTIYFGEGSWLTVV.

The chain combines TRBV11-1 with TRBJ1-6; perhaps TRBD1 as D (6 bases). V lost 5 bases and J lost 5, with 16 bases in between. Germline V gene data show CDR1 as SGHAT and CDR2 as FQDESV (reference sequence). The length of the CDR3 is 16 residues. The CDR3 protein is CASSRVPGQNNSPLHF. The DNA of the CDR3 is TGTGCCAGCAGCCGAGTTCCCGGACAGAATAATTCACCCCTCCACTTT.

V gene TRBV11-3 combines with J gene TRBJ2-1; TRBD2 matches 9 bases. Trimming removed 5 bases from V and 2 bases from J; junction bases left unmatched: 19. Germline V gene lookup returns CDR1 SGHNT and CDR2 YENEEA. The CDR3 is made up of 20 amino acids. The CDR3 DNA reads TGTGCCAGCAGCCGAAATATCTACGGGACTAGCCGTACCCCCTACAATGAGCAGTTCTTC. The encoded protein is CASSRNIYGTSRTPYNEQFF.

The chain carries TRBV12-3 or TRBV12-4 and TRBJ1-5, with TRBD1 as a possible D gene (5 bases). The V end was cut by 3 bases, the J end by 7 bases, with 7 bases between. There are 12 residues in the CDR3. The CDR3 coding sequence is TGTGCCAGCAGTTTTCAGGGACAGCCCCAGCATTTT. It is translated as CASSFQGQPQHF.

The V and J genes are TRBV5-6 and TRBJ1-2; no firm D call. This CDR3 spans 14 amino acids. V was cut by 1 base and J by 8 bases, with 15 bases left in between. The germline CDR1 and CDR2 sequences are SGHDT and YYEEEE. The CDR3 here is CASSLLGSPGGYTF. CDR3 DNA: TGTGCCAGCAGCTTGTTAGGGTCACCGGGGGGCTACACCTTC.

The chain employs TRBV27 and TRBJ1-1; no clear D. Looked up from germline, CDR1 is MNHEY and CDR2 is SMNVEV (reference sequence). With 2 bases removed from V and 3 bases from J, the gap between germline ends came to 7 bases. The CDR3 sequence is 13 residues long. In nucleotides, the CDR3 is TGTGCCAGCAGTTTACGGGAGTACACTGAAGCTTTCTTT. It yields the protein CASSLREYTEAFF.

This clone was seen only once. The chain uses TRBV6-2 or TRBV6-3 and TRBJ2-7, with 12 bases matching TRBD2. Germline loops: CDR1 MNHEY, CDR2 SVGEGT. The CDR3 length is 17 residues. J gave up 0 bases and V 5 bases, and 8 bases lay outside the gene matches. The CDR3 here is CASSGPRTSGASYEQYF. CDR3 DNA: TGTGCCAGCAGTGGACCCAGGACTAGCGGGGCCTCCTACGAGCAGTACTTC.

The CDR3 protein is CASSTWVFVGLAGSGELFF. CDR3 nucleotides: TGTGCCAGCAGTACTTGGGTTTTTGTCGGACTAGCGGGAAGCGGGGAGCTGTTTTTT. This chain links TRBV28 with TRBJ2-2, with TRBD2 matching over 12 bases. Trimming took 5 bases from V and 7 from J; bases not matched to a gene: 17. This CDR3 contains 19 residues. The germline V gene encodes CDR1 MDHEN and CDR2 SYDVKM.

This clone came up once. Other DNA variants within this sample encode the same CDR3. The V gene is TRBV11-2, the J gene TRBJ2-7, with TRBD2 identical over 7 bases. This CDR3 is 13 amino acids long. Germline CDR1 and CDR2: SGHAT and FQNNGV. The V segment lost 3 bases and the J segment 4 bases; nucleotides outside the gene matches: 3. The CDR3 nucleotides are TGTGCCAGCAGCTTGGGGAGGGAGTACGAGCAGTACTTC. This translates into CASSLGREYEQYF.

V gene TRBV9 combines with J gene TRBJ1-1, with 7 positions matching TRBD1. CDR3 length: 14 residues. V trimming: 7 bases; J trimming: 0 bases; junction bases outside the gene matches: 6. Germline V gene sequence: CDR1 SGDLS, CDR2 YYNGEE. CDR3 region: CASGTQGVNTEAFF. The CDR3 DNA is TGTGCCAGCGGAACCCAGGGGGTGAACACTGAAGCTTTCTTT.

The chain combines TRBV7-9 with TRBJ1-6; no firm D call. Germline V CDR1 and CDR2: SEHNR, FQNEAQ (reference sequence). Deletions cut 1 base from V and 10 bases from J, with 14 bases between. The length of the CDR3 is 15 residues. The CDR3 loop is CASSLDGTVGSPLHF. CDR3 nucleotide sequence: TGTGCCAGCAGCTTAGATGGTACAGTCGGATCACCCCTCCACTTT.

V usage is TRBV19 and J usage is TRBJ2-1, with a tentative D call TRBD2 (6 bases). V was cut by 5 bases and J by 2 bases, with 19 bases left in between. Per germline, CDR1 LNHDA and CDR2 SQIVND (reference sequence). The CDR3 has 17 amino acids. CDR3 DNA sequence: TGTGCCAGTAGTGTGAGACTAGGAAGTTCAACCTACAATGAGCAGTTCTTC. Translated: CASSVRLGSSTYNEQFF.

This chain uses TRBV7-8 with TRBJ1-5; D unresolved. V lost 2 bases and J 7 bases, leaving 6 bases between the germline ends. From germline, CDR1 is SGHVS and CDR2 FQNEAQ. The CDR3 has 12 amino acids. This chain's CDR3 is CASSLFSQPQHF. CDR3 nucleotide sequence: TGTGCCAGCAGCTTATTTTCGCAGCCCCAGCATTTT.